The 27 T cell receptor beta chains listed next were all sequenced from one sample in a study of blood T cell repertoires in COVID-19. Data came from immunoSEQ multiplex PCR; TCRdb stores just in-frame clones and leaves some out. Of some 220,000 clones in the sample, 88% were seen once. Sequencing input: PBMCs or T cells enriched from blood (not recorded which). The receptors derive from a young woman who had recovered from COVID-19.

As DNA, the CDR3 is TGTGCCAGCAGCTTGGCCGGACAGGGTGCCTATAATTCACCCCTCCACTTT. Translation: CASSLAGQGAYNSPLHF. The chain joins TRBV5-6 to TRBJ1-6; 8 nucleotides line up with TRBD1. Trimming cost V 0 bases and J 2 bases; bases outside gene matches: 4. The CDR3 loop spans 17 amino acids. In germline, CDR1 is SGHDT, CDR2 YYEEEE.

The chain is built from TRBV19 and TRBJ1-1; 11 nucleotides align to TRBD1. CDR1 is LNHDA and CDR2 is SQIVND in the germline V gene (reference sequence). Germline trimming cut 3 bases from V and 5 bases from J; bases unmatched to any gene: 11. This CDR3 comprises 17 residues. CDR3 sequence reads: CASSMLRDRGGSTEAFF. The DNA of the CDR3 is TGTGCCAGTAGTATGCTCCGGGACAGGGGGGGATCGACTGAAGCTTTCTTT.

This clone was counted only a few times. This sequence joins TRBV19 and TRBJ1-5; perhaps TRBD1 as D (6 bases). In germline, CDR1 is LNHDA, CDR2 SQIVND (reference sequence). The ends were cut back, 4 bases at V and 3 bases at J, with 10 bases in the middle. The CDR3 runs 14 residues. The CDR3 region is CASSTQGFNQPQHF. For the CDR3, the DNA is TGTGCCAGTAGTACTCAGGGGTTCAATCAGCCCCAGCATTTT.

V usage is TRBV6-4 and J usage is TRBJ1-5; D remains ambiguous. Trimming took 0 bases from V and 4 from J, leaving 16 bases between them. Germline assignment: CDR1 MRHNA and CDR2 SNTAGT. The length of the CDR3 is 17 residues. CDR3 in amino acids: CASSDSPVFLRNQPQHF. CDR3 sequence (DNA): TGTGCCAGCAGTGACTCCCCTGTTTTCCTTCGTAATCAGCCCCAGCATTTT.

This chain joins TRBV7-2 and TRBJ1-2; 8 nucleotides align to TRBD1. The CDR3 consists of 14 residues. Germline CDR1 reads SGHTA; CDR2 reads FQGNSA. V was clipped by 5 bases and J by 4 bases; unmatched bases: 6. CDR3: CASSTDRVIYGYTF. The CDR3 nucleotides read TGTGCCAGCAGCACGGACAGGGTTATCTATGGCTACACCTTC.

The chain combines TRBV5-8 with TRBJ1-6; D possibly corresponds to TRBD1 (6 bases). V lost 2 bases, J lost 7 bases, and 16 bases lay in between. Germline CDR1 and CDR2: SGHTS and YDEGEE. The CDR3 length is 16 residues. CDR3 sequence (DNA): TGTGCCAGCAGCTTAACAGGGTGGGGCGTGAATTCACCCCTCCACTTT. The encoded protein is CASSLTGWGVNSPLHF.

V is TRBV2 and J is TRBJ2-4; D perhaps matches TRBD1 (5 bases). The CDR3 has 14 amino acids. Germline loops: CDR1 SNHLY, CDR2 FYNNEI. Trimming pared 4 bases from V and 6 bases from J, leaving 13 bases between. As DNA, the CDR3 is TGTGCCAGCAGTGTTCTGGGGCCGGGAAACATTCAGTACTTC. As protein: CASSVLGPGNIQYF.

There are a few counts of this clone. The rearrangement joins TRBV7-9 to TRBJ1-5; 9 positions match TRBD1. The CDR3 sequence is 15 residues long. V trimming: 1 base; J trimming: 4 bases; junction bases outside the gene matches: 2. Germline V lookup: CDR1 SEHNR, CDR2 FQNEAQ (reference sequence). This CDR3 is CASSLGTGVNQPQHF. The CDR3 DNA reads as TGTGCCAGCAGCTTAGGGACAGGGGTAAATCAGCCCCAGCATTTT.

This clone was detected only once. J is TRBJ1-2 and V is TRBV7-3; 9 nucleotides match TRBD1. Trimming took 2 bases from V and 4 from J; bases not matched to a gene: 14. The CDR3 loop spans 18 amino acids. Per germline, CDR1 SGHTA and CDR2 FQGTGA. The CDR3: CASSLGTTSGTGTYGYTF. The CDR3 nucleotides are TGTGCCAGCAGCTTAGGGACTACCTCCGGGACAGGGACCTATGGCTACACCTTC.

CDR3 DNA sequence: TGTGCCAGCAGTCTACAGGGGGCCGGGGAGCTGTTTTTT. Its translation is CASSLQGAGELFF. The V call is TRBV6-6, the J call TRBJ2-2; 8 positions match TRBD1. CDR3 length: 13 residues. Per the germline V gene, CDR1 is MNHNY and CDR2 is SVGAGI (reference sequence). Unmatched junction bases numbered 2, after V lost 5 bases and J lost 6 bases.

This chain links TRBV4-1 with TRBJ1-6; 7 nucleotides line up with TRBD1. Germline CDR1 is MGHRA and CDR2 is YSYEKL. The CDR3 length is 15 residues. The J segment lost 8 bases and the V segment lost 1 base, leaving 5 bases of the junction unmatched. The CDR3 bases are TGCGCCAGCAGCCAAGTGGCACAGGGGCATTCACCCCTCCACTTT. Amino acid sequence: CASSQVAQGHSPLHF.

The chain combines TRBV5-1 with TRBJ1-5; no clear D. The V and J ends lost 0 bases and 4 bases respectively, with 5 bases between them. The CDR3 contains 13 residues. Germline V gives CDR1 SGHRS, CDR2 YFSETQ. In DNA form, the CDR3 reads TGCGCCAGCAGCTTGGACGGGAATCAGCCCCAGCATTTT. Translating gives CASSLDGNQPQHF.

The chain combines TRBV27 with TRBJ1-2; D gene uncertain. V lost 1 base, J lost 4 bases, and 13 bases lay in between. Germline V gives CDR1 MNHEY, CDR2 SMNVEV (reference sequence). The CDR3 is 15 amino acids. DNA of the CDR3: TGTGCCAGCAGTTTATACGAGGGCTCGGTCTATGGCTACACCTTC. Its translation is CASSLYEGSVYGYTF.

The chain is built from TRBV5-4 and TRBJ2-5; 10 positions agree with TRBD2. This CDR3 is 15 amino acids long. The germline CDR1 and CDR2 sequences are SGHNT and YYREEE (reference sequence). Trimming at V came to 4 bases and at J to 5 bases, leaving 8 bases not matched to a gene. CDR3 region: CASSLPGLAAETQYF. Written as DNA, the CDR3 is TGTGCCAGCAGCCTTCCCGGACTAGCGGCGGAGACCCAGTACTTC.

The chain carries TRBV14 and TRBJ2-7, with D perhaps TRBD1 (6 bases). This CDR3 is built from 15 residues. The germline CDR1 and CDR2 sequences are SGHDN and FVKESK. Trimming pared 1 base from V and 4 bases from J, leaving 14 bases between. CDR3 nucleotides: TGTGCCAGCAGCCAAGTGGGGGCGCCCCTATACGAGCAGTACTTC. Translating it yields CASSQVGAPLYEQYF.

This chain links TRBV7-9 with TRBJ1-2; D is unclear. Trimming stripped 1 base from V and 2 bases from J, with 5 bases between. This CDR3 comprises 13 residues. Germline V gene sequence: CDR1 SEHNR, CDR2 FQNEAQ (reference sequence). DNA for the CDR3: TGTGCCAGCAGCTTAGACGGGAACTATGGCTACACCTTC. It is translated as CASSLDGNYGYTF.

CDR3 DNA sequence: TGTGCCAGCAGCGGAGACAGGGGGCAAAGAAACACTGAAGCTTTCTTT. Encoded protein: CASSGDRGQRNTEAFF. The chain combines TRBV27 with TRBJ1-1; the match to TRBD1 covers 10 bases. Germline lookup yields CDR1 MNHEY and CDR2 SMNVEV (reference sequence). With V trimmed by 6 bases and J by 2 bases, 9 bases remained unmatched. The CDR3 spans 16 residues.

V usage is TRBV18 and J usage is TRBJ1-5; 7 nucleotides match TRBD1. The V gene's germline CDR1 is KGHSH and CDR2 LQKENI. With 5 bases clipped from V and 2 bases from J, the junction kept 9 bases outside the gene matches. This CDR3 has 16 residues. DNA of the CDR3: TGTGCCAGCTCAACCATGACAGGGCAAGGCAATCAGCCCCAGCATTTT. Amino acids: CASSTMTGQGNQPQHF.

V is TRBV3-1 (or the pseudogene TRBV3-2) and J is TRBJ2-1; 12 positions match TRBD2. V gave up 3 bases and J gave up 10 bases; unmatched junction bases: 7. This CDR3 is built from 15 residues. Germline-derived CDR1 and CDR2 are LGHDT and YNNKEL (reference sequence). The CDR3 protein is CASSQTSGGSWEQFF. Here the CDR3 DNA reads TGTGCCAGCAGCCAGACTAGCGGGGGATCTTGGGAGCAGTTCTTC.

This chain links TRBV10-3 with TRBJ1-5, with 7 bases matching TRBD1. Germline V lookup: CDR1 ENHRY, CDR2 SYGVKD. This CDR3 is 16 amino acids long. Unmatched junction bases numbered 7, after V lost 3 bases and J lost 2 bases. Here the CDR3 DNA reads TGTGCCATCAGTGACGACTCTACAGGGGGCAATCAGCCCCAGCATTTT. As protein: CAISDDSTGGNQPQHF.

CDR3 nucleotides: TGTGCCACCAGCAGAGAGGGACTAGCGGAACGTTGGTTGACCCAGTACTTC. Its translation: CATSREGLAERWLTQYF. This chain links TRBV15 with TRBJ2-5, with TRBD2 matching 11 bases. The CDR3 is 17 residues long. The ends lost 0 bases at V and 7 bases at J; junction bases unmatched: 10. Per the germline V gene, CDR1 is LNHNV and CDR2 is YYDKDF (reference sequence).

Comment on this clone: Within the sample, other DNA sequences also encode this same CDR3. The DNA of the CDR3 is TGTGCCAGCAGCTTGGCAGGGTCGTCTGGAAACACCATATATTTT. Residues: CASSLAGSSGNTIYF. V and J are TRBV5-6 and TRBJ1-3, with a weak D call TRBD1 (5 bases). Germline CDR1 and CDR2: SGHDT and YYEEEE. V lost 0 bases, J lost 1 base, and 8 bases lay in between. This CDR3 is built from 15 residues.

The chain has TRBV7-8 and TRBJ2-1, with 14 bases lining up with TRBD2. This CDR3 spans 17 amino acids. The germline gives CDR1 SGHVS, CDR2 FQNEAQ. The junction had 2 bases not matched to a gene; V was cut back by 3 bases and J by 1 base. The CDR3 nucleotides are TGTGCCAGCAGCTTCGGACTAGCGGGGGGATCCTACAATGAGCAGTTCTTC. Translation gives CASSFGLAGGSYNEQFF.

This rearrangement joins TRBV3-1 (or the pseudogene TRBV3-2) to TRBJ1-2; D is ambiguous. Trimming removed 1 base at V and 7 bases at J, with 31 bases between. This CDR3 is built from 20 residues. CDR1 is LGHDT, CDR2 YNNKEL, per germline (reference sequence). DNA of the CDR3: TGTGCCAGCAGCCAAGGTAAGGGCTTGCGGGTCCTAAACTTCAAAAGTGGCTACACCTTC. This gives the protein CASSQGKGLRVLNFKSGYTF.

This clone was picked up one time. The chain couples TRBV4-3 to TRBJ2-7, with D possibly matching TRBD1 (5 bases). The length of the CDR3 is 13 residues. Trimming pared 3 bases from V and 3 bases from J, leaving 9 bases between. Germline loops: CDR1 LGHNA, CDR2 YSLEER. Here the CDR3 DNA reads TGCGCCAGCAGCCACGGACACTACTACGAGCAGTACTTC. This sequence encodes CASSHGHYYEQYF.

The rearrangement links TRBV7-9 to TRBJ1-6; a possible D gene is TRBD1 (6 bases). There are 16 residues in the CDR3. V was pared by 1 base and J by 7 bases, with 14 bases between. Germline V CDR1 and CDR2: SEHNR, FQNEAQ (reference sequence). CDR3 DNA: TGTGCCAGCAGCTTAGTAGGCAGGGGCCCCAATTCACCCCTCCACTTT. This codes for CASSLVGRGPNSPLHF.

The chain is built from TRBV5-4 and TRBJ2-3; tentatively, D is TRBD1 (5 bases). Germline V lookup: CDR1 SGHNT, CDR2 YYREEE (reference sequence). V dropped 0 bases and J dropped 0 bases, with 11 bases sitting between them. The CDR3 loop spans 16 amino acids. In DNA form, the CDR3 reads TGTGCCAGCAGCTTGGCCGAAACAGGAAGCACAGATACGCAGTATTTT. The encoded protein is CASSLAETGSTDTQYF.